A single T cell receptor (beta chain) is shown here with its context. This specimen comes from a study of blood T cell repertoires in COVID-19. Study background: The United States, Italy and Spain were the sources of the acute and convalescent COVID-19 samples. The analysed material was cDNA or gDNA that came from T cells, B-cell-depleted T cells, or PBMCs.

In the original processing: Researchers report that nucleated cell counts were estimated from reference gene primer amplification. Repertoires were generated with immunoSEQ multiplex PCR, while TCRdb's copy carries only in-frame clones and drops some. V and J calls and clone size come straight from that table; D and trimming were deduced from the DNA. The sample gives around 200,000 clones, over 75% of which show up once; 3% to 3.5% is in the top ten. The sequenced sample was peripheral blood. This TCR derives from a man aged 55 to 70 with acute or convalescent COVID-19.

CDR3: CASSEGQEQPQHF. CDR3 DNA sequence: TGTGCCAGCAGCGAGGGTCAAGAGCAGCCCCAGCATTTT. This chain links TRBV6-4 with TRBJ1-5; D unclear. The ends were cut back, 6 bases at V and 7 bases at J, with 13 bases in the middle. CDR1 is MRHNA, CDR2 SNTAGT, per germline. CDR3 size: 13 residues.